This T cell receptor beta chain was identified in a study of cytomegalovirus exposure and HLA in healthy donors. On the study more broadly: Genotyping of about 400 donors showed that roughly 83% belonged to the Caucasian-associated ancestry cluster. Findings and limits, study-wide: Immune exposure was documented only through CMV serostatus.

In the case of this clone: Its antigen remains unidentified.

Germline loops: CDR1 ENHRY, CDR2 SYGVKD. The CDR3 extends over 12 amino acids. V lost 6 bases and J lost 5; bases outside the gene matches: 2. Vbeta (60) and Jbeta (13) primers were used in the PCR. Clones were read by immunoSEQ multiplex PCR, and TCRdb kept only the in-frame ones, dropping some. This table holds roughly 50,000 clones, more than 70% found once. The sequenced material came from PBMCs. The receptor was derived from a woman aged 18-29 years in good health and CMV-seronegative. The rearrangement uses TRBV10-3 and TRBJ2-5; 8 nucleotides line up with TRBD1. The CDR3 loop is CAIRDRDETQYF. DNA for the CDR3: TGTGCCATCAGGGACAGGGATGAGACCCAGTACTTC.